This T cell receptor beta chain was captured by sequencing in a study of blood T cell repertoires in COVID-19. Study context: PBMCs, B-cell-depleted T cells, or T cells provided the cDNA or gDNA that made up the material.

Some clones are missing from TCRdb's copy, which holds only in-frame ones; the method was immunoSEQ multiplex PCR. The sample carries roughly 84,000 clones, approximately 71% recorded once. After removal of 3 bases from V and 9 bases from J, the junction contained 5 bases not matched to a gene. Germline V gene sequence: CDR1 MDHEN, CDR2 SYDVKM. CDR3 length: 14 amino acids. The chain recombines TRBV28 with TRBJ1-5, with TRBD1 identical over 10 bases. The specimen sequenced was peripheral blood. This clonotype was sampled from a woman in her fifties or sixties with acute or convalescent COVID-19. The CDR3 protein is CASSLGQGIGPQHF. CDR3 bases: TGTGCCAGCAGTTTGGGACAGGGGATTGGGCCCCAGCATTTT.